This is a list of T cell receptor beta chains from one sample in a study of regulatory T cells in long-lasting Graves disease. TCRdb itself ran the multiplex PCR reads through MiXCR, one entry per CDR3 protein. The table lists roughly 400,000 distinct CDR3 sequences, over 12% of them singletons. The same sample was also used in a study of T cells in Graves' hyperthyroidism and ophthalmopathy.

This specimen consisted of peripheral blood mononuclear cells (PBMCs), obtained at new diagnosis, from a patient treated with antithyroid drugs. These receptors all stem from a woman in her thirties or forties with Graves disease. Both conserved end residues are part of each CDR3. Fields, in order: clone size, V gene, D gene, J gene, CDR3 DNA, CDR3 protein. A D gene is named only where the DNA matches it firmly. Clone size is not always given. Where it is, it says once, few, many or a class for expanded clones.

many,TRBV12-3/TRBV12-4,TRBD1,TRBJ1-5,TGTGCCAGCAGTCCCATACAGGGGAGCAATCAGCCCCAGCATTTT,CASSPIQGSNQPQHF
many,TRBV18,TRBD2,TRBJ2-7,TGTGCCAGCTCACCAGGTAGCGGGGGCAGCTCCTACGAGCAGTACTTC,CASSPGSGGSSYEQYF
many,TRBV10-2,TRBD1,TRBJ2-1,TGCGCCAGCAGTGACACAGGGGGTCTCTACAATGAGCAGTTCTTC,CASSDTGGLYNEQFF
many,TRBV10-3,TRBD1,TRBJ1-1,TGTGCCATCAGTAACCGGGACAGGGGGGGAAAAGCTTTCTTT,CAISNRDRGGKAFF
many,TRBV28,.,TRBJ2-5,TGTGCCAGCAGTTTCTCCTCCGGAGCGGGCCAAGAGACCCAGTACTTC,CASSFSSGAGQETQYF
.,TRBV10-1,TRBD2,TRBJ2-1,TGCGCCAGCAGTGACTCGGGACTAGCGAGCAATGAGCAGTTCTTC,CASSDSGLASNEQFF
few,TRBV6-1,.,TRBJ1-2,TGTGCCAGCAGTCTGGACCCCGGAGGCTATGGCTACACCTTC,CASSLDPGGYGYTF
many,TRBV12-5,.,TRBJ2-3,TGTGCTAGTGGTCCCATGGTCATTACCACAGATACGCAGTATTTT,CASGPMVITTDTQYF
few,TRBV2,TRBD1,TRBJ1-2,TGTGCCAGCAGTGAAGGTGGGACAGGGACTGGCTACACCTTC,CASSEGGTGTGYTF
many,TRBV27,.,TRBJ2-2,TGTGCCAGCAGTTTCGGGCAGGCGAACACCGGGGAGCTGTTTTTT,CASSFGQANTGELFF
many,TRBV2,TRBD1,TRBJ1-4,TGTGCCAGCAGCAGGGGGAGGGAAGGGGAAAAACTGTTTTTT,CASSRGREGEKLFF
many,TRBV2,TRBD1,TRBJ2-1,TGTGCCAGCTCCCGGGACAGCAACTCCTACAATGAGCAGTTCTTC,CASSRDSNSYNEQFF
.,TRBV6-1,.,TRBJ2-7,TGTGCCAGCAGTGAAGCCGCGGCCTACGAGCAGTACTTC,CASSEAAAYEQYF
many,TRBV11-2,TRBD2,TRBJ2-7,TGTGCCAGCAGTTTTGGGAGGGGCTACGAGCAGTACTTC,CASSFGRGYEQYF
many,TRBV19,TRBD2,TRBJ2-3,TGTGCCAGTAGTATTAGGGGACTAGCGGGCGAGCTCGCAGATACGCAGTATTTT,CASSIRGLAGELADTQYF
few,TRBV5-5,.,TRBJ1-2,TGTGCCAGCAGCTTAATGACGGGTTTCTCTGGCTACACCTTC,CASSLMTGFSGYTF
many,TRBV12-3/TRBV12-4,.,TRBJ2-1,TGTGCCAGCAGTCCCCCCGCGGGGGCTACTGAGCAGTTCTTC,CASSPPAGATEQFF
many,TRBV10-3,TRBD2,TRBJ2-7,TGTGCCATCAGTAGCGGGGGTTACGAGCAGTACTTC,CAISSGGYEQYF
few,TRBV30,.,TRBJ2-2,TGTGCCTGGTCAAACAGGGATCATGGGGCCGGGGAGCTGTTTTTT,CAWSNRDHGAGELFF
many,TRBV2,.,TRBJ2-5,TGTGCCATCGCATACAGGGATTCGAGACAAGAGACCCAGTACTTC,CAIAYRDSRQETQYF
few,TRBV10-3,.,TRBJ2-7,TGTGCCATCAGTGACTCCCCGACAGAGGTCTCCTACGAGCAGTACTTC,CAISDSPTEVSYEQYF
many,TRBV7-6,.,TRBJ2-6,TGTGCCAGCAGCTCTCCCTGGGGCTCTGGGGCCAACGTCCTGACTTTC,CASSSPWGSGANVLTF
many,TRBV27,TRBD1,TRBJ1-1,TGTGCCAGCAGTTTTGATCTTCGGACAGGGTCTGAAGCTTTCTTT,CASSFDLRTGSEAFF
many,TRBV20-1,.,TRBJ2-7,TGCAGTGCTAGAGATTCGAGCCGTACCTACGAGCAGTACTTC,CSARDSSRTYEQYF
many,TRBV6-5,TRBD1,TRBJ1-5,TGTGCCAGCAGCCCCCTGGGGACAGGGTCCTACAATCAGCCCCAGCATTTT,CASSPLGTGSYNQPQHF
.,TRBV19,TRBD2,TRBJ2-1,TGTGCCAGTAGTATAGATATCAGCGGGAGGGGGGATGAGCAGTTCTTC,CASSIDISGRGDEQFF
.,TRBV9,.,TRBJ2-1,TGTGCCAGCAGCGTAGGTGTGGGCCCGACGGCCCATGAGCAGTTCTTC,CASSVGVGPTAHEQFF
many,TRBV27,.,TRBJ1-1,TGTGCCAGCAGGGCTGCTTCGAACACTGAAGCTTTCTTT,CASRAASNTEAFF
many,TRBV11-3,TRBD2,TRBJ2-2,TGTGCCAGCAGCTCCCCGGGCGGGGGAAACACCGGGGAGCTGTTTTTT,CASSSPGGGNTGELFF
few,TRBV5-1,.,TRBJ2-1,TGCGCCAGCAGCCCCGGCGATTTAGTCGTTAATGAGCAGTTCTTC,CASSPGDLVVNEQFF
.,TRBV4-1,.,TRBJ1-3,TGCGCCAGCAGGCAATTCCCTGGACCTAGCTCTGGAAACACCATATATTTT,CASRQFPGPSSGNTIYF
.,TRBV6-5,.,TRBJ2-7,TGTGCCAGCAGTTCAGGGGCCCTCTCCTACGAGCAGTACTTC,CASSSGALSYEQYF
many,TRBV9,.,TRBJ2-4,TGTGCCAGCAGCGCGGGGTTGGCGGAAAACATTCAGTACTTC,CASSAGLAENIQYF
.,TRBV12-3/TRBV12-4,TRBD2,TRBJ2-1,TGTGCCAGCAGTCCGGGACTAGCGGGAGTCTCTATACATGAGCAGTTCTTC,CASSPGLAGVSIHEQFF
many,TRBV18,.,TRBJ2-1,TGTGCCAGCTCACCACAAAGGGGCAACTTCAATGAGCAGTTCTTC,CASSPQRGNFNEQFF
many,TRBV7-9,.,TRBJ2-5,TGTGCCAGCACCCCTCCCCTGGGAATCCAAGAGACCCAGTACTTC,CASTPPLGIQETQYF
many,TRBV13,.,TRBJ2-7,TGTGCCAGCAGCTTGACCCCAACACCCTCCTACGAGCAGTACTTC,CASSLTPTPSYEQYF
.,TRBV5-4,.,TRBJ1-1,TGTGCCAGCAGCCTCGAGTCTGAAGCTTTCTTT,CASSLESEAFF
many,TRBV28,TRBD1,TRBJ2-3,TGTGCCAGCAGCACCGGGACAGGGGGTTGGGATACGCAGTATTTT,CASSTGTGGWDTQYF
few,TRBV6-2/TRBV6-3,.,TRBJ2-3,TGTGCCAGCGGGGAGGCTAGCCGGCGGGATACGCAGTATTTT,CASGEASRRDTQYF
many,TRBV28,.,TRBJ1-6,TGTGCCAGCAGTTTAACTTTCCCCTCAACCCTCCACTTT,CASSLTFPSTLHF
many,TRBV7-9,TRBD1,TRBJ1-2,TGTGCCAGCAGCGATCCAGGGACAGCCTATGGCTACACCTTC,CASSDPGTAYGYTF